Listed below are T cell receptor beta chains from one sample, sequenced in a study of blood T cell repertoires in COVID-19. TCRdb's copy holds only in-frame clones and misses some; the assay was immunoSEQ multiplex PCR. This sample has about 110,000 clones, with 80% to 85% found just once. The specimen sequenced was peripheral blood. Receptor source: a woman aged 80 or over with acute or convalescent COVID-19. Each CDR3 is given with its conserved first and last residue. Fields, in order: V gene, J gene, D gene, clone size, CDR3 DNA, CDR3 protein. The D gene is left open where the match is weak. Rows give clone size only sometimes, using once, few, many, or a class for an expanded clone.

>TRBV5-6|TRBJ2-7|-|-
TGTGCCAGCAGCTTAAGGGGTATAGGGATCTACGAGCAGTACTTC
CASSLRGIGIYEQYF
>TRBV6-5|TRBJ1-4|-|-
TGTGCCAGCAGAGAGGGCGGAACGGAAAAACTGTTTTTT
CASREGGTEKLFF
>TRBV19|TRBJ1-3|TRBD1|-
TGTGCCAGTAGTCCCGACAGGGGACCCTACTCTGGAAACACCATATATTTT
CASSPDRGPYSGNTIYF
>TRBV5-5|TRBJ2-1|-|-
TGTGCCAGCAGCTCCCAAGTAGGAGTGCCGTACAAGGAGCAGTTCTTC
CASSSQVGVPYKEQFF
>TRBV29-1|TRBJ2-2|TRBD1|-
TGCAGCGCTCACACCGGGACAGGGGGCACCGGGGAGCTGTTTTTT
CSAHTGTGGTGELFF
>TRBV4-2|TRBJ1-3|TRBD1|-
TGTGCCAGCAGCCAAGACAGACAGGGGGCTGGGGACACCATATATTTT
CASSQDRQGAGDTIYF
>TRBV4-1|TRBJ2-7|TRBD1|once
TGCGCCAGCAGTCCTCGGGACAGGGGAGTGTACGAGCAGTACTTC
CASSPRDRGVYEQYF
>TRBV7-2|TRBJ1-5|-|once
TGTGCCAGCAGCTTAACAGATTATCAGCCCCAGCATTTT
CASSLTDYQPQHF
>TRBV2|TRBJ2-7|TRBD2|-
TGTGCCACCGGGGGGGGAAAATCCTACGAGCAGTACTTC
CATGGGKSYEQYF
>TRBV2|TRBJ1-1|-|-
TGTGCCAGCAGATACCGGGAGAACACTGAAGCTTTCTTT
CASRYRENTEAFF
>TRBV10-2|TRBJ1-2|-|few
TGCGCCAGCAGTGACGGTTACGATGGCTACACCTTC
CASSDGYDGYTF
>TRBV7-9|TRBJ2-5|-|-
TGTGCCAGCAACCGGGACACAGAAGAGACCCAGTACTTC
CASNRDTEETQYF
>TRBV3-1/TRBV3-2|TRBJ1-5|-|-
TGTGCCAGCAGCCAATCGTCAGGGAATAAGCCCCAGCATTTT
CASSQSSGNKPQHF
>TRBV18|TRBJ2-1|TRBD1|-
TGTGCCAGCTCACCCTCCGGACAGGGAGCCCGGAATGAGCAGTTCTTC
CASSPSGQGARNEQFF
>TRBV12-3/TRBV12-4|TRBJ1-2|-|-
TGTGCCAGCAGTTTACCCCCAAGGAGTGGCTACACCTTC
CASSLPPRSGYTF
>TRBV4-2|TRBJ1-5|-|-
TGTGCCAGCAGCCAAGATTTGCTAGGAGATCAGCCCCAGCATTTT
CASSQDLLGDQPQHF
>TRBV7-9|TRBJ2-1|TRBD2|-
TGTGCCAGCAGCCCCGGGACTAGGGGTACTGAGCAGTTCTTC
CASSPGTRGTEQFF